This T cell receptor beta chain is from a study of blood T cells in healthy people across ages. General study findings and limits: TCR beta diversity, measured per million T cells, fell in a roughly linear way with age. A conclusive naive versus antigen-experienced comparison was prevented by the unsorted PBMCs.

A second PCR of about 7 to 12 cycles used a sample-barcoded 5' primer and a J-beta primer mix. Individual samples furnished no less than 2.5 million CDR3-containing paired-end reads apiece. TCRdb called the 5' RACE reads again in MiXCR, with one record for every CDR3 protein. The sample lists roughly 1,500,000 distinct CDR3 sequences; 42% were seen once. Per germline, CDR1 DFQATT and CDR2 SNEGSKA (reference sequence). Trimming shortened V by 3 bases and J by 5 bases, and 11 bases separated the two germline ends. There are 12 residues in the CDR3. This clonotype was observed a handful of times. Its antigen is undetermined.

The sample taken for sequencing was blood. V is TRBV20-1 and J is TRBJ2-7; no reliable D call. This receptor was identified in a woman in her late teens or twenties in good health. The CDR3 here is CSASGQVNEQYF. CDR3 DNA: TGCAGTGCTAGTGGGCAGGTCAACGAGCAGTACTTC.